What follows are 19 T cell receptor beta chains derived from one specimen sequenced in a study of blood T cell repertoires in COVID-19. Here immunoSEQ multiplex PCR was the method, and the copy in TCRdb shows in-frame clones only, minus some. The sample has 250,000 to 300,000 clones, 85% to 90% seen once. Material: peripheral blood. These receptors were taken from a woman aged 55-70 years with COVID-19, enrolled during active disease.

The chain couples TRBV5-1 to TRBJ1-2; possible D gene TRBD1, 6 bases. The CDR3 covers 15 residues. V lost 0 bases to trimming and J lost 3 bases, with 12 bases between them. Germline CDR1 reads SGHRS; CDR2 reads YFSETQ. The CDR3 loop is CASSLGVRTDYGYTF. CDR3 DNA: TGCGCCAGCAGCTTGGGAGTACGGACAGACTATGGCTACACCTTC.

V is TRBV11-3 and J is TRBJ2-1, with 10 bases aligning to TRBD2. The V gene's germline CDR1 is SGHNT and CDR2 YENEEA. The CDR3 runs 15 residues. After removal of 2 bases from V and 4 bases from J, the junction contained 2 bases not matched to a gene. The CDR3 DNA reads as TGTGCCAGCAGCTTACTAGCGGGAGTTTACAATGAGCAGTTCTTC. Protein: CASSLLAGVYNEQFF. The full variable domain, its missing parts supplied by reference TRBV11-3 and TRBJ2-1, is EAGVVQSPRYKIIEKKQPVAFWCNPISGHNTLYWYLQNLGQGPELLIRYENEEAVDDSQLPKDRFSAERLKGVDSTLKIQPAELGDSAVYLCASSLLAGVYNEQFFGPGTRLTVL.

V gene TRBV19 combines with J gene TRBJ1-5; 10 positions agree with TRBD1. This CDR3 is 17 amino acids long. Looked up from germline, CDR1 is LNHDA and CDR2 is SQIVND (reference sequence). V dropped 5 bases and J dropped 5; count of bases not matched to a gene: 12. The CDR3 region is CASSRGQGGSPDQPQHF. CDR3 DNA sequence: TGTGCCAGTAGTCGTGGACAGGGGGGAAGTCCGGATCAGCCCCAGCATTTT.

The chain carries TRBV14 and TRBJ1-2, with D maybe TRBD1 (5 bases). CDR3 size: 14 residues. Trimming removed 3 bases from V and 8 bases from J, with 16 bases in between. The germline gives CDR1 SGHDN, CDR2 FVKESK. CDR3 DNA sequence: TGTGCCAGCAGCCAGTCTACAGGTGGCTGGGGCTACACCTTC. Protein: CASSQSTGGWGYTF. Full variable domain (rest looked up from reference TRBV14 and TRBJ1-2): EAGVTQFPSHSVIEKGQTVTLRCDPISGHDNLYWYRRVMGKEIKFLLHFVKESKQDESGMPNNRFLAERTGGTYSTLKVQPAELEDSGVYFCASSQSTGGWGYTFGSGTRLTVV.

The CDR3 sequence is CAISEVAGGAGNTEAFF. The CDR3 region has the DNA TGTGCCATCAGTGAGGTGGCAGGGGGCGCGGGGAACACTGAAGCTTTCTTT. J is TRBJ1-1 and V is TRBV10-3; 8 bases are a match to TRBD1. J gave up 1 base and V 2 bases, and 9 bases lay outside the gene matches. The CDR3 is 17 amino acids. Looked up from germline, CDR1 is ENHRY and CDR2 is SYGVKD.

For the CDR3, the DNA is TGCGCCAGCAGTCGCCCTGTTAGGGAGCGCAACTCCTACGAGCAGTACTTC. This sequence encodes CASSRPVRERNSYEQYF. The chain has TRBV10-2 and TRBJ2-7, with D perhaps TRBD2 (5 bases). The V end was cut by 5 bases, the J end by 0 bases, with 20 bases between. From germline, CDR1 is WSHSY and CDR2 SAAADI. The CDR3 is 17 residues long.

V is TRBV5-1 and J is TRBJ1-6; no reliable D call. V lost 0 bases and J lost 8, with 12 bases in between. The CDR3 covers 15 residues. Germline V gene data show CDR1 as SGHRS and CDR2 as YFSETQ. Here the CDR3 DNA reads TGCGCCAGCAGCTTGGGACCCCAGAGGGATTCACCCCTCCACTTT. It specifies CASSLGPQRDSPLHF. Combining the CDR3 with reference TRBV5-1 and TRBJ1-6 gives the whole variable domain KAGVTQTPRYLIKTRGQQVTLSCSPISGHRSVSWYQQTPGQGLQFLFEYFSETQRNKGNFPGRFSGRQFSNSRSEMNVSTLELGDSALYLCASSLGPQRDSPLHFGNGTRLTVT.

The chain combines TRBV14 with TRBJ1-4, with a tentative D call TRBD1 (5 bases). CDR3 length: 15 amino acids. The V and J ends lost 5 bases and 5 bases respectively, with 15 bases between them. Germline values: CDR1 SGHDN, CDR2 FVKESK. The CDR3 region is CASSIPGLQNEKLFF. DNA for the CDR3: TGTGCCAGCAGCATCCCGGGACTGCAGAATGAAAAACTGTTTTTT. The whole variable domain, remainder taken from reference TRBV14 and TRBJ1-4, is EAGVTQFPSHSVIEKGQTVTLRCDPISGHDNLYWYRRVMGKEIKFLLHFVKESKQDESGMPNNRFLAERTGGTYSTLKVQPAELEDSGVYFCASSIPGLQNEKLFFGSGTQLSVL.

V usage is TRBV30 and J usage is TRBJ1-5; a weak D match, TRBD1 (6 bases). CDR3 length: 14 residues. Trimming took off 0 bases at V and 3 bases at J, with 9 bases between the two ends. Germline loops: CDR1 GTSNPN, CDR2 SVGIG (reference sequence). In DNA form, the CDR3 reads TGTGCCTGGAGTGTAGGACAGCTCAATCAGCCCCAGCATTTT. Translation gives CAWSVGQLNQPQHF.

This chain uses TRBV18 with TRBJ1-1; unclear D gene. The CDR3 runs 15 residues. Trimming cost V 2 bases and J 1 base, with 11 bases left between them. The germline CDR1 and CDR2 sequences are KGHSH and LQKENI. CDR3 DNA sequence: TGTGCCAGCTCACCATTGAAACAGCAGAACACTGAAGCTTTCTTT. Translated, it gives CASSPLKQQNTEAFF.

V is TRBV28 and J is TRBJ2-7; TRBD1 is a possible D gene (6 bases). The V end was cut by 1 base, the J end by 1 base, with 8 bases between. CDR3 size: 14 residues. CDR1 and CDR2 from the germline V gene are MDHEN and SYDVKM. DNA of the CDR3: TGTGCCAGCAGTTTATCAGGGGAGTCCTACGAGCAGTACTTC. Its protein is CASSLSGESYEQYF.

This chain links TRBV6-6 with TRBJ2-7; D remains unclear. V dropped 4 bases and J dropped 3 bases, with 4 bases sitting between them. CDR1 MNHNY and CDR2 SVGAGI come from the germline V gene (reference sequence). The CDR3 totals 11 residues. CDR3 DNA: TGTGCCAGCAGTTTCAGCTACGAGCAGTACTTC. Translating it yields CASSFSYEQYF.

This chain joins TRBV5-4 and TRBJ1-6; D is unclear. Germline lookup yields CDR1 SGHNT and CDR2 YYREEE (reference sequence). CDR3 length: 12 amino acids. Trimming pared 0 bases from V and 9 bases from J, leaving 4 bases between. CDR3 region: CASSLVGSPLHF. The DNA of the CDR3 is TGTGCCAGCAGCTTGGTCGGTTCACCCCTCCACTTT.

This rearrangement joins TRBV3-1 (or the pseudogene TRBV3-2) to TRBJ1-5; maybe TRBD1 (5 bases). V was cut by 2 bases and J by 6 bases, with 11 bases left in between. Germline CDR1 is LGHDT and CDR2 is YNNKEL (reference sequence). The CDR3 has 14 amino acids. The CDR3 bases are TGTGCCAGCAGCCAACGGGGGATGGGTCAGCCCCAGCATTTT. Translated, it gives CASSQRGMGQPQHF.

The chain combines TRBV5-1 with TRBJ2-2; 8 bases are shared with TRBD1. This CDR3 comprises 14 residues. Germline V CDR1 and CDR2: SGHRS, YFSETQ. V lost 4 bases and J lost 6; bases outside the gene matches: 5. The DNA of the CDR3 is TGCGCCAGCAGCCAGGGACAGGTCCCCGGGGAGCTGTTTTTT. Protein sequence: CASSQGQVPGELFF. The full variable domain, in which reference TRBV5-1 and TRBJ2-2 provide the parts outside the CDR3, is KAGVTQTPRYLIKTRGQQVTLSCSPISGHRSVSWYQQTPGQGLQFLFEYFSETQRNKGNFPGRFSGRQFSNSRSEMNVSTLELGDSALYLCASSQGQVPGELFFGEGSRLTVL.

V and J are TRBV11-1 and TRBJ2-3, with 7 bases lining up with TRBD2. Germline values: CDR1 SGHAT, CDR2 FQDESV (reference sequence). V lost 6 bases to trimming and J lost 0 bases; unmatched junction nucleotides: 6. This CDR3 has 15 residues. This chain's CDR3 is CASRPTGLSTDTQYF. The CDR3 DNA reads TGTGCCAGCAGACCCACGGGACTAAGCACAGATACGCAGTATTTT.

V usage is TRBV12-3 or TRBV12-4 and J usage is TRBJ2-4; D gene ambiguous. CDR3 size: 13 residues. The V end was cut by 2 bases, the J end by 6 bases, with 8 bases between. CDR3 nucleotide sequence: TGTGCCAGCAGTTTACACAGCCCAAACATTCAGTACTTC. This encodes CASSLHSPNIQYF.

In the case of this clone: This CDR3 is also generated by other DNA sequences in the sample. This chain connects TRBV7-3 to TRBJ1-1; D unresolved. The CDR3 covers 13 residues. Germline CDR1 reads SGHTA; CDR2 reads FQGTGA. V was shortened by 4 bases and J by 4 bases, with 10 bases between the two germline ends. The CDR3 nucleotides are TGTGCCAGCAGCTCCCGTGCGGGCACTGAAGCTTTCTTT. It specifies CASSSRAGTEAFF.

J is TRBJ1-1 and V is TRBV4-1; D call uncertain. The V end was cut by 4 bases, the J end by 3 bases, with 12 bases between. The germline gives CDR1 MGHRA, CDR2 YSYEKL. The CDR3 extends over 14 amino acids. CDR3: CASSLHLGDTEAFF. CDR3 in DNA: TGCGCCAGCAGCCTCCACTTAGGAGACACTGAAGCTTTCTTT.